This TCR beta chain came from a study of cytomegalovirus exposure and HLA in healthy donors. Study overall: Some 85 million unique TCRs from HLA-typed donors were held in an early data release.

Study-wide findings and caveats: The later analysis indicated that the majority of CMV-associated TCR beta chains appeared HLA-restricted. Overall, under 200 TCR beta chains were annotated as cytomegalovirus-associated.

In its sample, this clone was seen a few times. What it binds is not known. Germline CDR1 reads LNHDA; CDR2 reads SQIVND (reference sequence). The CDR3 contains 14 residues. J lost 7 bases, V lost 8 bases, and 8 bases had no gene match. 60 Vbeta and 13 Jbeta primers were used in PCR. Measured with immunoSEQ multiplex PCR; TCRdb has only the in-frame clones, and not every one. The sample lists under 250,000 clones; 80% to 85% were seen once. Sequenced input: PBMCs. The V call is TRBV19, the J call TRBJ2-1, with TRBD1 matching 10 bases. This clonotype was obtained from a woman aged 40 to 50 in good health and CMV-seronegative. Written as DNA, the CDR3 is TGTGCCAGTGGGGGGACAGGGGATGGTAATGAGCAGTTCTTC. This translates into CASGGTGDGNEQFF. Drawing the rest from reference TRBV19 and TRBJ2-1, the complete variable domain is DGGITQSPKYLFRKEGQNVTLSCEQNLNHDAMYWYRQDPGQGLRLIYYSQIVNDFQKGDIAEGYSVSREKKESFPLTVTSAQKNPTAFYLCASGGTGDGNEQFFGPGTRLTVL.